Here is one T cell receptor (beta chain) with its context. This clone was picked up one time. Its specific antigen is unknown. No much larger clone is present one base from it, and per-base qualities are unavailable. This sample is drawn from a study of blood T cell repertoires in COVID-19 (dated by TCRdb to about 2020). General notes on the study: The collaborator samples originated in the United States, Italy and Spain and spanned the acute and convalescent phases of COVID-19. HLA class I and class II types, where available, came from metadata supplied by the sample provider rather than from assay-based typing. The samples were drawn from two sources: the first 160 participants of the ongoing ImmuneRACE study, and some 1,300 subjects contributed by 6 global collaborators. A de-identified subject ID, COVID-19 status, age in years and sex were almost always included in the sample metadata. The prospective study material was composed of cDNA or gDNA derived from T cells, B-cell-depleted T cells, or PBMCs. The repertoires were released in a freely available public database meant as a resource for research on the immune response to SARS-CoV-2. Deeply sampled blood TCRbeta repertoires from subjects exposed to, actively infected with, or recovered from COVID-19 were included in the dataset. Broad study findings and their caveats: Clinical and demographic metadata were provided uncurated, with the amount varying by source and participant.

TCRbeta CDR3 regions were amplified from genomic DNA using the immunoSEQ Assay, a bias-controlled multiplex PCR. The authors' pipeline ran thus. The number of nucleated cells in each sample was estimated from the amplification of reference gene primers within the assay. To quantify the absolute abundance of each unique TCRbeta CDR3 rearrangement, sequence reads were collapsed and filtered. Productive Simpson clonality was computed per sample as the square root of Simpson's diversity index over productive rearrangements. The clones in this table, taken by TCRdb from immuneACCESS, are in-frame only. Not every clone is retained; where verified, under half of the shortfall comes from an unresolved V gene, and the cause of the rest is unknown. V, J and clone size are those of that table, while D and trimming were read from the DNA. Within this sample are 400,000 to 550,000 clones, with 70% to 90% of them counted one time only. Of the sample, over 1.5% falls within the top ten clones.

In the prospective study, participants were about 18 to 95 years old, resided in approximately 22 geographic areas of the United States, and were enrolled through a virtual design. Cohort assignment in the prospective study relied on participant-reported clinical history from a screening survey and a study questionnaire. Mobile phlebotomists in the prospective study collected whole blood, serum and a nasopharyngeal or oropharyngeal swab from every participant. Additional blood draws and questionnaires over an approximately two-month period could optionally be provided by prospective study participants. Before DNA extraction, prospective study blood samples were shipped either frozen or at room temperature. Sequencing input: PBMCs or T cells enriched from blood (not recorded which). This clonotype was obtained from a woman aged 18-29 years with acute COVID-19.

The CDR3 region has the sequence CASRTQGNEQYF. The DNA reads TGTGCCAGCAGAACACAGGGAAACGAGCAGTACTTC. The chain couples TRBV11-2 to TRBJ2-7, with TRBD1 tentatively as D gene (6 bases match). The junction carries 11 bases between V and J, which are trimmed by 6 bases and 5 bases respectively. The CDR3 sequence holds 12 residues, the cysteine and phenylalanine included. CDR3 DNA only is kept here, 36 bases in frame from base 1. The germline V gene yields SGHAT for CDR1 and FQNNGV for CDR2.